The rows below give T cell receptor beta chains drawn from one sample of a study of T cells in Graves' hyperthyroidism and ophthalmopathy. TCRdb fed the multiplex PCR reads into MiXCR, producing one record per CDR3 protein. Found here are roughly 600,000 distinct CDR3 sequences, approximately 14% of them singletons; the top ten hold around 13%. The sample taken for sequencing was blood. The receptors originated from a woman aged 50 to 60 with Graves' ophthalmopathy. Each CDR3 is given with its conserved first and last residue. D genes are given only for firm matches. Only some rows state a clone size, as once, few, many or a class for expanded clones.

cdr3_aa: CSASRAGGVYEQFF
cdr3_nt: TGCAGTGCTTCTAGAGCGGGAGGGGTCTACGAGCAGTTCTTC
v_call: TRBV20-1
clone_size: -
d_call: TRBD2
j_call: TRBJ2-1

cdr3_aa: CASSKAQGDTEAFF
cdr3_nt: TGCGCCAGCAGCAAGGCACAGGGGGACACTGAAGCTTTCTTT
v_call: TRBV5-1
clone_size: few
d_call: TRBD1
j_call: TRBJ1-1

cdr3_aa: CSARSGPTGTGYGDTF
cdr3_nt: TGCAGTGCTAGGTCGGGTCCAACCGGGACAGGGTATGGCGACACCTTC
v_call: TRBV20-1
clone_size: many
d_call: TRBD1
j_call: TRBJ1-2

cdr3_aa: CASSVDGGTEAFF
cdr3_nt: TGTGCCAGCAGCGTAGATGGGGGCACTGAAGCTTTCTTT
v_call: TRBV9
clone_size: few
d_call: -
j_call: TRBJ1-1

cdr3_aa: CSARDKSGVIGGRFYEQYF
cdr3_nt: TGCAGTGCTAGAGATAAATCGGGGGTAATTGGCGGGAGGTTCTACGAGCAGTACTTC
v_call: TRBV20-1
clone_size: many
d_call: TRBD2
j_call: TRBJ2-7

cdr3_aa: CSANSGGTSGSGTGELFF
cdr3_nt: TGCAGTGCTAACTCAGGAGGGACTAGCGGGAGTGGCACCGGGGAGCTGTTTTTT
v_call: TRBV20-1
clone_size: -
d_call: TRBD2
j_call: TRBJ2-2

cdr3_aa: CASSFRRSQETQYF
cdr3_nt: TGTGCCAGCAGCTTCAGACGGAGCCAAGAGACCCAGTACTTC
v_call: TRBV7-2
clone_size: many
d_call: -
j_call: TRBJ2-5

cdr3_aa: CATSSARYNEQFF
cdr3_nt: TGTGCCACCAGTTCTGCGAGATACAATGAGCAGTTCTTC
v_call: TRBV24-1
clone_size: -
d_call: -
j_call: TRBJ2-1

cdr3_aa: CASSYLAGGPSYEQYF
cdr3_nt: TGTGCCAGCAGTTACCTCGCGGGGGGGCCCTCCTACGAGCAGTACTTC
v_call: TRBV6-1
clone_size: many
d_call: TRBD2
j_call: TRBJ2-7

cdr3_aa: CSVVTAGGGTDTQYF
cdr3_nt: TGCAGCGTTGTTACAGCGGGAGGTGGTACAGATACGCAGTATTTT
v_call: TRBV29-1
clone_size: many
d_call: TRBD2
j_call: TRBJ2-3

cdr3_aa: CASSQRRDSLNTGELFF
cdr3_nt: TGTGCCAGCAGCCAGCGACGGGACAGCCTAAACACCGGGGAGCTGTTTTTT
v_call: TRBV14
clone_size: few
d_call: TRBD1
j_call: TRBJ2-2

cdr3_aa: CASRSGTKNTGELFF
cdr3_nt: TGTGCCAGCAGATCCGGGACAAAGAACACCGGGGAGCTGTTTTTT
v_call: TRBV12-3/TRBV12-4
clone_size: -
d_call: -
j_call: TRBJ2-2

cdr3_aa: CASARDRGQETQYF
cdr3_nt: TGTGCCAGCGCCCGGGACAGGGGCCAAGAGACCCAGTACTTC
v_call: TRBV18
clone_size: many
d_call: TRBD1
j_call: TRBJ2-5

cdr3_aa: CASSIVNVQFF
cdr3_nt: TGTGCCAGTAGTATAGTGAACGTACAGTTCTTC
v_call: TRBV19
clone_size: -
d_call: -
j_call: TRBJ2-1

cdr3_aa: CASRLLGSFTDTQYF
cdr3_nt: TGTGCCAGCAGGCTTCTGGGGTCCTTCACAGATACGCAGTATTTT
v_call: TRBV6-1
clone_size: -
d_call: -
j_call: TRBJ2-3

cdr3_aa: CASSPLGGKLFF
cdr3_nt: TGTGCCAGCTCACCACTCGGGGGAAAACTGTTTTTT
v_call: TRBV18
clone_size: many
d_call: -
j_call: TRBJ1-4

cdr3_aa: CASSPGGGENTEAFF
cdr3_nt: TGTGCCAGCAGCCCCGGAGGTGGGGAGAACACTGAAGCTTTCTTT
v_call: TRBV7-3
clone_size: -
d_call: -
j_call: TRBJ1-1

cdr3_aa: CASGTGLAGPQETQYF
cdr3_nt: TGTGCTAGTGGTACCGGACTAGCGGGACCCCAAGAGACCCAGTACTTC
v_call: TRBV12-5
clone_size: -
d_call: TRBD2
j_call: TRBJ2-5

cdr3_aa: CATSRVSSGELFF
cdr3_nt: TGTGCCACCAGCAGAGTCTCTAGCGGGGAGCTGTTTTTT
v_call: TRBV15
clone_size: -
d_call: -
j_call: TRBJ2-2

cdr3_aa: CASRGKAQKANYGYTF
cdr3_nt: TGTGCCAGCAGGGGGAAAGCACAGAAAGCTAACTATGGCTACACCTTC
v_call: TRBV3-1
clone_size: many
d_call: -
j_call: TRBJ1-2

cdr3_aa: CASSQHRLGNTEAFF
cdr3_nt: TGTGCCAGCAGCCAACACAGGTTGGGGAACACTGAAGCTTTCTTT
v_call: TRBV3-1
clone_size: many
d_call: -
j_call: TRBJ1-1

cdr3_aa: CASSPRGRGASTDTQYF
cdr3_nt: TGTGCCAGCAGCCCACGGGGGAGGGGGGCTAGCACAGATACGCAGTATTTT
v_call: TRBV7-2
clone_size: many
d_call: -
j_call: TRBJ2-3

cdr3_aa: CASRGTGGYNEQFF
cdr3_nt: TGTGCCAGCAGGGGGACAGGGGGCTACAATGAGCAGTTCTTC
v_call: TRBV6-2/TRBV6-3
clone_size: many
d_call: TRBD1
j_call: TRBJ2-1

cdr3_aa: CASSLRGGVEAFF
cdr3_nt: TGCGCCAGCAGCTTAAGAGGGGGCGTTGAAGCTTTCTTT
v_call: TRBV5-1
clone_size: -
d_call: TRBD1
j_call: TRBJ1-1

cdr3_aa: CATSRDPFPGAGANVLTF
cdr3_nt: TGTGCCACCAGCAGAGACCCCTTTCCAGGAGCTGGGGCCAACGTCCTGACTTTC
v_call: TRBV15
clone_size: -
d_call: -
j_call: TRBJ2-6

cdr3_aa: CASSPSRAGPATNEKLFF
cdr3_nt: TGTGCCAGCAGCCCGAGCCGAGCCGGGCCTGCAACTAATGAAAAACTGTTTTTT
v_call: TRBV9
clone_size: -
d_call: -
j_call: TRBJ1-4

cdr3_aa: CASSQEAKGHPNTEAFF
cdr3_nt: TGCGCCAGCAGCCAAGAAGCGAAGGGCCACCCAAACACTGAAGCTTTCTTT
v_call: TRBV4-3
clone_size: many
d_call: -
j_call: TRBJ1-1